The sequence of this T cell receptor (beta chain) was determined in a study of Graves' ophthalmopathy and Graves' hyperthyroidism (dated by TCRdb to the late 2010s). Context from the whole study: Peripheral blood was collected at initial diagnosis, prior to any treatment. In total, 135 blood samples were TCR-sequenced: 40 to 45 ophthalmopathy, around 75 hyperthyroidism and roughly 17 hyperthyroidism-to-ophthalmopathy patients. In roughly six hyperthyroidism patients, the T-cell repertoires found in thyroid tissue were compared with those found in blood. The approximately 90 discovery patients were randomly split 7:3 into training and test sets. To explore V-J signatures that distinguish ophthalmopathy from hyperthyroidism, a discovery set of roughly 98 patients was enrolled, made up of some 41 with ophthalmopathy and 57 with stable hyperthyroidism. Once sampling was done, hyperthyroidism patients were given methimazole at a starting dose of 30 mg daily, while ophthalmopathy patients were given high-dose intravenous methylprednisolone. The study used TCR beta repertoire signatures to distinguish Graves' ophthalmopathy from Graves' hyperthyroidism and to predict progression to ophthalmopathy. An independent validation cohort comprised under 20 hyperthyroidism patients and over 15 patients who later progressed from hyperthyroidism to ophthalmopathy.

There are a few counts of this clonotype. Its cognate antigen has yet to be identified. No base quality values were provided; no much bigger clone lies one nucleotide off. At the junction V is shortened by 0 bases and J by 0 bases, with 10 bases in between. The CDR3, cysteine through phenylalanine, is 16 amino acids long. The sequence is cut down to CDR3 DNA, 48 bases in frame from base 1. The germline V gene yields SGHRS for CDR1 and YFSETQ for CDR2. Hyperthyroidism was considered stable if no progression to ophthalmopathy occurred within 18 months of follow-up. Hyperthyroidism patients were newly diagnosed, with disease duration under 2 months, and aged 18 to 65 years. Patients with other autoimmune diseases, uncontrolled infections, pregnancy or lactation were excluded. Diagnosis was based on clinical symptoms, serum thyroxine, TRAb, thyroid ultrasound and orbital computed tomography. Using Ficoll-Paque density gradient centrifugation, PBMCs were isolated from 10 ml of fresh peripheral blood. Total RNA was extracted using Trizol reagent, and RNA quality was checked on an Agilent 2100 Bioanalyzer.

TCR beta CDR3 regions were amplified from RNA transcripts for repertoire sequencing. A first-round RT-PCR used HTBI primers with the Qiagen OneStep RT-PCR kit, followed by a second-round multiplex PCR, size selection and purification. Libraries were sequenced paired-end with 100 bp reads on an Illumina HiSeq2000. The original pipeline was this. SOAPnuke was used to process the reads, removing any read that contained adapters or uncalled bases, had a mean Phred below 15, or lacked an exact match to the constant primer or identifier. COPE v1.2.5 was used to merge the high-quality paired reads. Each unique nucleotide sequence was defined as a clonotype, and clonotypes were aligned to IMGT TRB V, D and J references with MiTCR v1.1. Analysis was restricted to V-J combinations with a frequency above 0.0001, which covered 98% to 99.2% of repertoires. A TCR clonal expansion and chaos score per V-J combination was defined as the ratio of F50 clonal expansion to chaos observed in the TCRdist matrix. Welch's t-statistics and random forest were used to narrow the features down to around twelve V-J combinations, which were then fed into a naive Bayes classifier. Thyroid-blood repertoire similarity was quantified with the Morisita-Horn index. Using fastp trimming at Q25 and MiXCR clonotype assembly, TCRdb reanalyzed the public sequencing data and kept in-frame beta chains. Rows matching on CDR3 protein sequence are summarized as one entry with the most common DNA and genes. These V and J calls originate from TCRdb's pipeline instead of the authors' own analysis. This sample comprises about 400,000 distinct CDR3 sequences, over 20% of them detected only once. The ten biggest clones cover roughly 3% of the sample.

Paper-wide results and their limitations: In cross-validation, the 13-signature model distinguished ophthalmopathy from stable hyperthyroidism with approximately 85% sensitivity and about 84% specificity, and in the test set the corresponding values were approximately 79% and 70%. In validation, the model predicted ophthalmopathy progression with more than 55% sensitivity and approximately 72% specificity; around twelve predicted patients were CT-confirmed with GO in a median of around 6 months. Sample size was not predetermined statistically, and investigators were not blinded to group allocation. Among expanded thyroid clonotypes with frequency above 0.001, most also showed up in blood, which suggests that blood repertoires may reflect the thyroid immune response.

Sequenced input: peripheral blood. The sequence links TRBV5-1 to TRBJ1-3, with no confident D gene call. The TCR sequence derives from a woman under 30 with stable Graves' hyperthyroidism. Donor details come from another sample of the same person, matched by shared clones. The DNA is TGCGCCAGCAGCTTGGCCACGGGCGACTCTGGAAACACCATATATTTT. This sequence encodes CASSLATGDSGNTIYF.